These 26 T cell receptor beta chains were all obtained from the same sample, sequenced in a study of cytomegalovirus exposure and HLA in healthy donors. Both 60 Vbeta primers and 13 Jbeta primers went into the PCR. TCRdb keeps only in-frame clones here, not all; method: immunoSEQ multiplex PCR. The sample has around 40,000 clones, roughly 80% seen once. Sequenced material: PBMCs. These receptor sequences come from a man aged 25-45 years in good health and CMV-seronegative.

This chain links TRBV5-6 with TRBJ2-7; D possibly corresponds to TRBD2 (5 bases). V was clipped by 0 bases and J by 0 bases, with 7 bases between them. This CDR3 is built from 14 residues. Germline V gives CDR1 SGHDT, CDR2 YYEEEE. The CDR3: CASSLGGSSYEQYF. The CDR3 DNA reads as TGTGCCAGCAGCTTGGGTGGGAGCTCCTACGAGCAGTACTTC. Combining the CDR3 with reference TRBV5-6 and TRBJ2-7 gives the whole variable domain DAGVTQSPTHLIKTRGQQVTLRCSPKSGHDTVSWYQQALGQGPQFIFQYYEEEERQRGNFPDRFSGHQFPNYSSELNVNALLLGDSALYLCASSLGGSSYEQYFGPGTRLTVT.

The chain has TRBV5-1 and TRBJ2-7; 10 nucleotides match TRBD1. The CDR3 consists of 17 residues. The germline CDR1 and CDR2 sequences are SGHRS and YFSETQ. V dropped 3 bases and J dropped 0; count of bases not matched to a gene: 9. The CDR3 spells CASSWSPGQGSSYEQYF. The CDR3 nucleotides are TGCGCCAGCAGCTGGTCTCCGGGACAGGGGAGCTCCTACGAGCAGTACTTC.

This clone appeared a few times. The chain recombines TRBV7-8 with TRBJ1-5; D gene uncertain. CDR1 and CDR2 from the germline V gene are SGHVS and FQNEAQ. The CDR3 runs 14 residues. The germline V and J ends were trimmed by 0 bases and 3 bases, with 6 bases remaining between them. The CDR3 sequence: CASSLAQVNQPQHF. CDR3 nucleotides: TGTGCCAGCAGCTTAGCGCAGGTCAATCAGCCCCAGCATTTT.

The J gene is TRBJ2-1, the V gene TRBV25-1; perhaps TRBD2 as D (5 bases). Looked up from germline, CDR1 is MGHDK and CDR2 is SYGVNS. CDR3 size: 15 residues. The V gene lost 3 bases and the J gene lost 5 bases, with 14 bases spanning the gap. This chain's CDR3 is CASSDPGSNHNEQFF. The CDR3 nucleotides are TGTGCCAGCAGTGACCCGGGATCCAATCACAATGAGCAGTTCTTC.

The chain recombines TRBV10-3 with TRBJ2-7; 11 bases fit TRBD1. J lost 6 bases, V lost 4 bases, and 8 bases had no gene match. Germline assignment: CDR1 ENHRY and CDR2 SYGVKD. The CDR3 runs 15 residues. CDR3 in DNA: TGTGCCATCAGTGGGCAGGACAGGGGGCTGGTCGAGCAGTACTTC. Amino acids: CAISGQDRGLVEQYF.

This chain joins TRBV5-1 and TRBJ2-5; TRBD2 might be the D (5 bases). The CDR3 length is 15 residues. The V end lost 3 bases, the J end lost 11 bases, and 23 bases lay between the germline ends. The germline gives CDR1 SGHRS, CDR2 YFSETQ. Written as DNA, the CDR3 is TGCGCCAGCAGCTCGACTAATCGCTACATGGGTGAGCAGTACTTC. Translating it yields CASSSTNRYMGEQYF. The variable domain in full, completed from reference TRBV5-1 and TRBJ2-5, reads KAGVTQTPRYLIKTRGQQVTLSCSPISGHRSVSWYQQTPGQGLQFLFEYFSETQRNKGNFPGRFSGRQFSNSRSEMNVSTLELGDSALYLCASSSTNRYMGEQYFGPGTRLLVL.

This clone was seen more than once but under ten times. Other DNA sequences of this sample code for an identical CDR3. The V call is TRBV6-5, the J call TRBJ1-4, with TRBD1 matching 7 bases. The germline V gene encodes CDR1 MNHEY and CDR2 SVGAGI. The CDR3 extends over 14 amino acids. The J segment lost 8 bases and the V segment lost 2 bases, leaving 5 bases of the junction unmatched. The CDR3: CASSYGGGSEKLFF. CDR3 DNA sequence: TGTGCCAGCAGTTACGGAGGGGGCAGCGAAAAACTGTTTTTT.

The gene calls are TRBV28 and TRBJ1-1; TRBD1 matches 9 bases. Germline-derived CDR1 and CDR2 are MDHEN and SYDVKM. The CDR3 contains 19 residues. Trimming at V came to 5 bases and at J to 2 bases, leaving 18 bases not matched to a gene. Here the CDR3 DNA reads TGTGCCAGCAGTCCCGAGGAAGAGACAGGGGGAGAGAAAAACACTGAAGCTTTCTTT. Translation gives CASSPEEETGGEKNTEAFF.

V gene TRBV5-1 combines with J gene TRBJ2-7; 7 nucleotides agree with TRBD1. The J segment lost 1 base and the V segment lost 8 bases, leaving 3 bases of the junction unmatched. CDR3 size: 12 residues. Germline V lookup: CDR1 SGHRS, CDR2 YFSETQ. CDR3 residues: CASRDSSYEQYF. The CDR3 region has the DNA TGCGCCAGTCGGGACAGTTCCTACGAGCAGTACTTC.

This clone was seen a few times. This chain connects TRBV27 to TRBJ2-3; possible D gene TRBD2, 5 bases. CDR1 is MNHEY, CDR2 SMNVEV, per germline (reference sequence). Deletions cut 5 bases from V and 1 base from J, with 13 bases between. This CDR3 comprises 15 residues. DNA of the CDR3: TGTGCCAGCAGTAGAGGCTCCGGGGGCACAGATACGCAGTATTTT. Amino acid sequence: CASSRGSGGTDTQYF.

This chain connects TRBV6-5 to TRBJ2-1; a weak D match, TRBD1 (6 bases). CDR1 is MNHEY, CDR2 SVGAGI, per germline. The CDR3 has 13 residues. V was shortened by 4 bases and J by 6 bases, with 10 bases between the two germline ends. The CDR3, as DNA: TGTGCCAGCAGTTTCGCGACAGGCAATGAGCAGTTCTTC. Protein: CASSFATGNEQFF.

The V call is TRBV6-6, the J call TRBJ1-5, with D unresolved. CDR1 is MNHNY, CDR2 SVGAGI, per germline (reference sequence). There are 15 residues in the CDR3. Trimming removed 0 bases from V and 0 bases from J, with 6 bases in between. The CDR3, as DNA: TGTGCCAGCAGTTACTCCCAGTATAGCAATCAGCCCCAGCATTTT. Protein sequence: CASSYSQYSNQPQHF.

The CDR3 here is CASSWGQGGIGELFF. In DNA, the CDR3 is TGTGCCAGCAGCTGGGGACAGGGGGGTATCGGGGAGCTGTTTTTT. V and J are TRBV11-2 and TRBJ2-2, with 11 positions matching TRBD1. The trim removed 4 bases at V and 7 bases at J, leaving 5 bases unmatched. Germline V gene data show CDR1 as SGHAT and CDR2 as FQNNGV. There are 15 residues in the CDR3.

This clone came up a few times. The V and J genes are TRBV29-1 and TRBJ1-1; D perhaps matches TRBD1 (6 bases). CDR3 length: 13 amino acids. Trimming left V 4 bases short and J 1 base short, with 10 bases between. Germline CDR1 SQVTM, CDR2 ANQGSEA. The CDR3 region is CSVGGQRNTEAFF. In nucleotides, the CDR3 is TGCAGCGTTGGAGGACAGAGGAACACTGAAGCTTTCTTT.

This chain links TRBV19 with TRBJ2-3; D is undetermined. Germline CDR1 is LNHDA and CDR2 is SQIVND (reference sequence). This CDR3 has 16 residues. The V gene lost 1 base and the J gene lost 2 bases, with 13 bases spanning the gap. This chain's CDR3 is CASSIVGALITDTQYF. The CDR3 DNA is TGTGCCAGTAGTATAGTCGGAGCTCTTATCACAGATACGCAGTATTTT.

The chain joins TRBV7-2 to TRBJ2-5; D uncertain. There are 15 residues in the CDR3. Trimming took 5 bases from V and 2 from J, leaving 15 bases between them. The germline CDR1 and CDR2 sequences are SGHTA and FQGNSA. The CDR3 DNA follows: TGTGCCAGCAGCACCCCCGGGTCTAGACAAGAGACCCAGTACTTC. Its protein product is CASSTPGSRQETQYF.

This clone was detected only a few times. The rearrangement uses TRBV7-8 and TRBJ2-7; 7 nucleotides match TRBD2. The CDR3 covers 16 residues. V was clipped by 0 bases and J by 5 bases; unmatched bases: 10. Germline CDR1 SGHVS, CDR2 FQNEAQ. The CDR3 loop reads CASSLAKREGRNEQYF. Written as DNA, the CDR3 is TGTGCCAGCAGCTTAGCGAAAAGGGAGGGGCGGAACGAGCAGTACTTC.

In regard to this clone: Other nucleotide sequences in the sample specify the same CDR3. The chain employs TRBV5-1 and TRBJ1-4; possible D gene TRBD1, 6 bases. The V and J ends lost 3 bases and 6 bases respectively, with 12 bases between them. The CDR3 consists of 14 residues. Per the germline V gene, CDR1 is SGHRS and CDR2 is YFSETQ. The DNA of the CDR3 is TGCGCCAGCAGCTCCGGGACAAGTGATGAAAAACTGTTTTTT. Amino acid sequence: CASSSGTSDEKLFF.

The chain combines TRBV5-6 with TRBJ2-1, with 8 bases fitting TRBD1. CDR3 length equals 15 residues. The germline V gene encodes CDR1 SGHDT and CDR2 YYEEEE. Trimming removed 2 bases from V and 5 bases from J; junction bases left unmatched: 6. CDR3 in DNA: TGTGCCAGCAGCTTATGGGCAGGGGGCGACAATGAGCAGTTCTTC. This codes for CASSLWAGGDNEQFF.

J is TRBJ1-4 and V is TRBV5-1, with 7 bases that match TRBD1. The CDR3 loop spans 16 amino acids. V lost 3 bases, J lost 0 bases, and 5 bases stayed unmatched. CDR1 is SGHRS, CDR2 YFSETQ, per germline. The CDR3 loop is CASSWGQQTTNEKLFF. The CDR3 DNA sequence: TGCGCCAGCAGCTGGGGACAGCAAACAACTAATGAAAAACTGTTTTTT.

The chain couples TRBV30 to TRBJ1-4; 8 bases match TRBD1. J gave up 7 bases and V 0 bases, and 4 bases lay outside the gene matches. This CDR3 is 14 amino acids long. From germline, CDR1 is GTSNPN and CDR2 SVGIG (reference sequence). CDR3 in amino acids: CAWSVDRGVEKLFF. In nucleotides, the CDR3 is TGTGCCTGGAGTGTAGACAGGGGAGTTGAAAAACTGTTTTTT.

This chain links TRBV28 with TRBJ2-7; 8 bases are shared with TRBD1. The ends lost 5 bases at V and 2 bases at J; junction bases unmatched: 8. The germline gives CDR1 MDHEN, CDR2 SYDVKM. The CDR3 has 15 residues. CDR3 sequence: CASSPRQGRTYEQYF. DNA for the CDR3: TGTGCCAGCAGTCCCAGACAGGGGCGGACCTACGAGCAGTACTTC.

Note on this clone: Additional DNA sequences in this sample encode the identical CDR3. The chain joins TRBV15 to TRBJ2-1; TRBD2 matches 13 bases. V lost 1 base to trimming and J lost 6 bases; unmatched junction nucleotides: 0. Germline CDR1 is LNHNV and CDR2 is YYDKDF (reference sequence). CDR3 length: 15 amino acids. The CDR3 loop reads CATSRGTSGSNEQFF. CDR3 in DNA: TGTGCCACCAGCAGAGGGACTAGCGGGAGCAATGAGCAGTTCTTC.

The V and J genes are TRBV5-5 and TRBJ2-1; 11 positions agree with TRBD2. The CDR3 consists of 15 residues. Germline CDR1 reads SGHKS; CDR2 reads YYEKEE (reference sequence). Unmatched junction bases numbered 5, after V lost 4 bases and J lost 5 bases. In nucleotides, the CDR3 is TGTGCCAGCAGCAGCCTAGCGGGAGGCGACAATGAGCAGTTCTTC. This translates into CASSSLAGGDNEQFF.

The genes are TRBV7-6 and TRBJ2-7; a weak D match, TRBD1 (6 bases). Germline loops: CDR1 SGHVS, CDR2 FNYEAQ. The CDR3 length is 14 residues. V was clipped by 5 bases and J by 2 bases, with 13 bases between them. In DNA, the CDR3 is TGTGCCAGCAGCCTAGAGACAGGACCCTACGAGCAGTACTTC. The encoded protein is CASSLETGPYEQYF.

The genes are TRBV7-8 and TRBJ2-1; unclear D gene. Between the trimmed V and J ends, which lost 2 bases and 6 bases, there was a span of 20 bases. CDR1 is SGHVS, CDR2 FQNEAQ, per germline. The CDR3 has 17 amino acids. The CDR3 loop reads CASSLPRRLERRNEQFF. In DNA, the CDR3 is TGTGCCAGCAGCTTACCCCGTCGGCTGGAGAGGCGCAATGAGCAGTTCTTC.